This entry lists 27 T cell receptor beta chains sequenced from one sample in a study of T cell changes during pregnancy in multiple sclerosis. The table came from immunoSEQ multiplex PCR; TCRdb's copy has only in-frame clones and leaves some out. The top ten hold around 0.52% of the sample, which has 35,000 to 55,000 clones, around 93% seen once. The sequences come from CD4+ T cells from peripheral blood mononuclear cells, collected in the third trimester of pregnancy. Receptors were obtained from a female donor with multiple sclerosis, enrolled in a pregnancy study.

The V gene is TRBV5-1, the J gene TRBJ2-3, with D tentatively TRBD2 (6 bases). This CDR3 is 12 amino acids long. Looked up from germline, CDR1 is SGHRS and CDR2 is YFSETQ. Trimming stripped 4 bases from V and 8 bases from J, with 11 bases between. CDR3 in DNA: TGCGCCAGCAGCACTTCTAGCGCTACGCAGTATTTT. This encodes CASSTSSATQYF.

The chain couples TRBV7-2 to TRBJ1-4; no clear D. V was shortened by 3 bases and J by 5 bases, with 13 bases between the two germline ends. This CDR3 is built from 15 residues. CDR1 is SGHTA, CDR2 FQGNSA, per germline. The CDR3 region has the DNA TGTGCCAGCAGCTTGCCCATCGGAGGGAATGAAAAACTGTTTTTT. Translated: CASSLPIGGNEKLFF.

This clone was observed a handful of times. This chain joins TRBV6-6 and TRBJ1-1; perhaps TRBD1 as D (5 bases). The CDR3 sequence is 14 residues long. Trimming pared 5 bases from V and 12 bases from J, leaving 22 bases between. From germline, CDR1 is MNHNY and CDR2 SVGAGI (reference sequence). The CDR3, as DNA: TGTGCCAGCAGTCTAGATTCGATGGGGGGTTCGTCTTTCTTT. This codes for CASSLDSMGGSSFF.

J is TRBJ2-7 and V is TRBV2, with TRBD2 identical over 9 bases. V lost 11 bases and J lost 6; bases outside the gene matches: 11. CDR1 is SNHLY, CDR2 FYNNEI, per germline. CDR3 size: 13 residues. This CDR3 is CAQSGGWDAEQYF. The CDR3 coding sequence is TGTGCCCAAAGCGGGGGGTGGGACGCCGAGCAGTACTTC.

The chain couples TRBV18 to TRBJ1-1, with D possibly TRBD1 on 6 matching bases. The length of the CDR3 is 15 residues. CDR1 and CDR2 (germline): KGHSH, LQKENI. V shed 3 bases and J shed 0 bases, with 11 bases lying between them. This CDR3 reads CASSPRDTVNTEAFF. CDR3 coding DNA: TGTGCCAGCTCACCCAGGGACACAGTGAACACTGAAGCTTTCTTT. Supplemented by reference TRBV18 and TRBJ1-1, the full variable domain reads NAGVMQNPRHLVRRRGQEARLRCSPMKGHSHVYWYRQLPEEGLKFMVYLQKENIIDESGMPKERFSAEFPKEGPSILRIQQVVRGDSAAYFCASSPRDTVNTEAFFGQGTRLTVV.

The chain couples TRBV2 to TRBJ1-1; weak D call: TRBD1 (5 bases). The CDR3 has 13 residues. Trimming took off 7 bases at V and 5 bases at J, with 14 bases between the two ends. Germline CDR1 and CDR2: SNHLY and FYNNEI. In DNA form, the CDR3 reads TGTGCCAGCACCGAGGCGCGGGGGACTGAAGCTTTCTTT. This gives the protein CASTEARGTEAFF.

The genes are TRBV10-3 and TRBJ1-1; maybe TRBD1 (5 bases). The CDR3 extends over 13 amino acids. The germline V and J ends were trimmed by 9 bases and 7 bases, with 18 bases remaining between them. CDR1 ENHRY and CDR2 SYGVKD come from the germline V gene. CDR3 bases: TGTGCCATATCAGACCGGACATACAATGAAGCTTTCTTT. It codes for CAISDRTYNEAFF.

The chain recombines TRBV27 with TRBJ2-3, with D uncertain. Germline loops: CDR1 MNHEY, CDR2 SMNVEV (reference sequence). CDR3 length equals 11 residues. The ends were cut back, 8 bases at V and 4 bases at J, with 7 bases in the middle. The CDR3, as DNA: TGTGCCAGCGGCAATGCAGATACGCAGTATTTT. Protein product: CASGNADTQYF.

This chain uses TRBV5-4 with TRBJ1-2; TRBD1 matches at 7 bases. This CDR3 has 15 amino acids. J was trimmed by 3 bases and V by 3 bases; bases with no gene match: 8. The V gene's germline CDR1 is SGHNT and CDR2 YYREEE (reference sequence). The CDR3 DNA sequence: TGTGCCAGCAGCTCCAAGGACAGGATCTACTATGGCTACACCTTC. It is translated as CASSSKDRIYYGYTF.

The V and J genes are TRBV25-1 and TRBJ2-7; D gene unclear. The germline gives CDR1 MGHDK, CDR2 SYGVNS. The V gene lost 6 bases and the J gene lost 2 bases, with 8 bases spanning the gap. The CDR3 contains 12 residues. The CDR3 region has the DNA TGTGCCAGCAGCGCCCCTACCTACGAGCAGTACTTC. It is translated as CASSAPTYEQYF.

Here the CDR3 DNA reads TGTGCCAGCAGGGACAGGGTTTCCTACGAGCAGTACTTC. Protein product: CASRDRVSYEQYF. The genes are TRBV6-1 and TRBJ2-7; 8 nucleotides align to TRBD1. This CDR3 has 13 amino acids. Trimming cost V 6 bases and J 1 base; bases outside gene matches: 2. The germline V gene has CDR1 MNHNS and CDR2 SASEGT.

This chain uses TRBV19 with TRBJ2-1; the D gene is possibly TRBD2 (6 bases). This CDR3 region has 14 residues. Germline V gene data show CDR1 as LNHDA and CDR2 as SQIVND (reference sequence). V lost 7 bases and J 1 base, leaving 11 bases between the germline ends. The CDR3 DNA is TGTGCCAGTAATTGGAGGGTGTCCTACAATGAGCAGTTCTTC. This encodes CASNWRVSYNEQFF.

This clone was seen just once. This chain connects TRBV5-5 to TRBJ2-2; TRBD1 matches 8 bases. The CDR3 contains 13 residues. Germline V gene lookup returns CDR1 SGHKS and CDR2 YYEKEE (reference sequence). J was trimmed by 7 bases and V by 6 bases; bases with no gene match: 5. DNA of the CDR3: TGTGCCAGCACAGGGGGCATAAACGGGGAGCTGTTTTTT. This sequence encodes CASTGGINGELFF.

J is TRBJ1-2 and V is TRBV27, with D unresolved. This CDR3 is 15 amino acids long. CDR1 is MNHEY and CDR2 is SMNVEV in the germline V gene (reference sequence). Trimming pared 1 base from V and 1 base from J, leaving 10 bases between. CDR3 in DNA: TGTGCCAGCAGTTTATTTGGGCAGCATAACTATGGCTACACCTTC. Translation: CASSLFGQHNYGYTF.

The chain employs TRBV5-4 and TRBJ2-7, with D maybe TRBD2 (6 bases). This CDR3 is 15 amino acids long. The germline gives CDR1 SGHNT, CDR2 YYREEE (reference sequence). V was trimmed by 2 bases and J by 0 bases, leaving 12 bases between them. As DNA, the CDR3 is TGTGCCAGCAGCTTAGGCGGGGTCGGCTCCTACGAGCAGTACTTC. It specifies CASSLGGVGSYEQYF. Based on the CDR3 plus reference TRBV5-4 and TRBJ2-7, the full variable domain is ETGVTQSPTHLIKTRGQQVTLRCSSQSGHNTVSWYQQALGQGPQFIFQYYREEENGRGNFPPRFSGLQFPNYSSELNVNALELDDSALYLCASSLGGVGSYEQYFGPGTRLTVT.

The rearrangement uses TRBV7-2 and TRBJ2-2; 7 bases fit TRBD1. The CDR3 runs to 18 residues. Germline CDR1 is SGHTA and CDR2 is FQGNSA. With 5 bases clipped from V and 3 bases from J, the junction kept 15 bases outside the gene matches. The CDR3: CASSTRRSRGWDTGELFF. In DNA form, the CDR3 reads TGTGCCAGCAGCACGCGCAGGTCCAGGGGGTGGGACACCGGGGAGCTGTTTTTT.

This clone was detected once. The V gene is TRBV7-9, the J gene TRBJ1-6; D uncertain. V was trimmed by 5 bases and J by 14 bases, leaving 16 bases between them. The length of the CDR3 is 13 residues. Per the germline V gene, CDR1 is SEHNR and CDR2 is FQNEAQ (reference sequence). As DNA, the CDR3 is TGTGCCAGCAGCAAACCGGGAGAAATAACCCTCCACTTT. It specifies CASSKPGEITLHF.

The J gene is TRBJ1-2, the V gene TRBV28, with D possibly matching TRBD1 (5 bases). Germline values: CDR1 MDHEN, CDR2 SYDVKM. The CDR3 is made up of 14 amino acids. Trimming stripped 1 base from V and 6 bases from J, with 12 bases between. CDR3 loop: CASSLLRGRDGYTF. As DNA, the CDR3 is TGTGCCAGCAGTTTATTACGGGGGAGAGATGGCTACACCTTC.

A single count supports this clone. This rearrangement joins TRBV7-6 to TRBJ2-7; D gene ambiguous. Germline V lookup: CDR1 SGHVS, CDR2 FNYEAQ. The CDR3 totals 15 residues. V lost 5 bases and J lost 0, with 14 bases in between. The CDR3 DNA reads as TGTGCCAGCAGCCTATCCGACGACAACTCCTACGAGCAGTACTTC. Translation: CASSLSDDNSYEQYF. Full variable domain (remainder filled in from reference TRBV7-6 and TRBJ2-7): GAGVSQSPRYKVTKRGQDVALRCDPISGHVSLYWYRQALGQGPEFLTYFNYEAQQDKSGLPNDRFSAERPEGSISTLTIQRTEQRDSAMYRCASSLSDDNSYEQYFGPGTRLTVT.

V is TRBV9 and J is TRBJ2-1, with 8 bases aligning to TRBD2. Germline V gene data show CDR1 as SGDLS and CDR2 as YYNGEE. The CDR3 loop spans 15 amino acids. J lost 7 bases, V lost 3 bases, and 9 bases had no gene match. In nucleotides, the CDR3 is TGTGCCAGCAGCGAGGATGGACTAGCAAGGAATGAGCAGTTCTTC. Translated, it gives CASSEDGLARNEQFF.

The V call is TRBV16, the J call TRBJ2-2, with unresolved D. The CDR3 runs 14 residues. Germline CDR1 and CDR2: KGHSY and FQNENV. The V and J ends lost 2 bases and 2 bases respectively, with 6 bases between them. The CDR3 bases are TGTGCCAGCAGCCAACTAATAAACACCGGGGAGCTGTTTTTT. It encodes CASSQLINTGELFF.

This clone was seen a single time. V is TRBV7-9 and J is TRBJ2-1; 9 bases align to TRBD2. V was clipped by 5 bases and J by 0 bases; unmatched bases: 5. The CDR3 consists of 16 residues. CDR1 and CDR2 (germline): SEHNR, FQNEAQ (reference sequence). CDR3 in DNA: TGTGCCAGCAGCCAAAATAGCGGGAGCTCCTACAATGAGCAGTTCTTC. Translation gives CASSQNSGSSYNEQFF.

DNA for the CDR3: TGTGCCAGCAGTGGACAGGCCCTTACTAATCAGCCCCAGCATTTT. Translated: CASSGQALTNQPQHF. The chain employs TRBV2 and TRBJ1-5, with a weak D call TRBD1 (6 bases). In germline, CDR1 is SNHLY, CDR2 FYNNEI. The CDR3 consists of 15 residues. The V end lost 4 bases, the J end lost 4 bases, and 14 bases lay between the germline ends.

This CDR3 reads CASSVGTSGNEQYF. CDR3 DNA: TGTGCCAGCAGCGTAGGGACTAGCGGGAACGAGCAGTACTTC. The chain joins TRBV9 to TRBJ2-7; TRBD2 matches at 12 bases. The length of the CDR3 is 14 residues. CDR1 SGDLS and CDR2 YYNGEE come from the germline V gene. V lost 0 bases and J lost 5; bases outside the gene matches: 0.

The chain recombines TRBV7-9 with TRBJ2-3; 10 bases fit TRBD2. V trimming: 3 bases; J trimming: 0 bases; junction bases outside the gene matches: 12. The length of the CDR3 is 19 residues. Germline assignment: CDR1 SEHNR and CDR2 FQNEAQ (reference sequence). DNA for the CDR3: TGTGCCAGCAGCTTCCGGACTAGCGGCCCCGTCGAAAGCACAGATACGCAGTATTTT. Its translation: CASSFRTSGPVESTDTQYF.

The chain couples TRBV2 to TRBJ2-5; 14 bases match TRBD2. V lost 8 bases, J lost 13 bases, and 12 bases stayed unmatched. Germline V lookup: CDR1 SNHLY, CDR2 FYNNEI. The CDR3 is 14 amino acids. The DNA for the CDR3 is TGTGCCAGCGGTAGACTAGCGGGAGGGTCCAGTCTGTACTTC. Translation gives CASGRLAGGSSLYF.

The V gene is TRBV6-6, the J gene TRBJ2-7, with D perhaps matching TRBD2 (6 bases). V lost 7 bases, J lost 6 bases, and 19 bases lay in between. The CDR3 runs to 14 residues. The germline V gene has CDR1 MNHNY and CDR2 SVGAGI (reference sequence). This CDR3 reads CASNLRGESAEQYF. The DNA for the CDR3 is TGTGCCAGCAATCTACGCGGGGAATCGGCCGAGCAGTACTTC.